These 9 T cell receptor beta chains originate from one sample sequenced in a study of blood T cell repertoires in COVID-19. TCRdb's copy holds only in-frame clones and misses some; the assay was immunoSEQ multiplex PCR. The sample shows some 670,000 clones, approximately 90% of them seen only once. The sample taken for sequencing was peripheral blood. The receptors were gathered from a woman aged 18-30 years with acute or convalescent COVID-19.

This chain joins TRBV30 and TRBJ1-2; no firm D call. V gave up 1 base and J gave up 5 bases, with 11 bases separating them. Germline-derived CDR1 and CDR2 are GTSNPN and SVGIG (reference sequence). This CDR3 has 13 amino acids. The CDR3 is CAWSGYSMYGYTF. CDR3 nucleotides: TGTGCCTGGAGTGGCTATTCGATGTATGGCTACACCTTC.

The chain is built from TRBV19 and TRBJ1-5; D is undetermined. This CDR3 is built from 14 residues. Germline CDR1 is LNHDA and CDR2 is SQIVND (reference sequence). The V and J ends lost 3 bases and 5 bases respectively, with 11 bases between them. This chain's CDR3 is CASSIFAGHQPQHF. CDR3 sequence (DNA): TGTGCCAGTAGTATTTTTGCGGGTCATCAGCCCCAGCATTTT.

The chain is built from TRBV6-2 or TRBV6-3 and TRBJ1-2, with D possibly being TRBD1 (5 bases). The CDR3 sequence is 12 residues long. Trimming pared 5 bases from V and 10 bases from J, leaving 14 bases between. Germline V gene lookup returns CDR1 MNHEY and CDR2 SVGEGT. The CDR3 DNA is TGTGCCAGCAGTCAAACCCGGGGGGACTACACCTTC. Its protein product is CASSQTRGDYTF.

The chain carries TRBV6-2 or TRBV6-3 and TRBJ1-5, with D uncertain. From germline, CDR1 is MNHEY and CDR2 SVGEGT. The CDR3 totals 12 residues. With 2 bases removed from V and 8 bases from J, the gap between germline ends came to 7 bases. The DNA for the CDR3 is TGTGCCAGCAGTTACCCCGTTGAGCCCCAGCATTTT. This translates into CASSYPVEPQHF.

The chain employs TRBV29-1 and TRBJ2-1, with D perhaps TRBD2 (6 bases). V lost 6 bases and J lost 8, with 14 bases in between. The germline CDR1 and CDR2 sequences are SQVTM and ANQGSEA. CDR3 size: 12 residues. The CDR3: CSVGGSIYEQFF. The CDR3 DNA is TGCAGCGTGGGGGGAAGCATCTATGAGCAGTTCTTC.

This chain connects TRBV7-2 to TRBJ1-1, with unresolved D. V lost 2 bases and J 4 bases, leaving 14 bases between the germline ends. Germline values: CDR1 SGHTA, CDR2 FQGNSA. There are 15 residues in the CDR3. The CDR3 DNA follows: TGTGCCAGCAGCTTATCTGTGACATTTATCACTGAAGCTTTCTTT. Protein sequence: CASSLSVTFITEAFF.

The count of this clone is one. The chain joins TRBV6-4 to TRBJ1-5; D unresolved. Per germline, CDR1 MRHNA and CDR2 SNTAGT. The V gene lost 4 bases and the J gene lost 1 base, with 5 bases spanning the gap. The CDR3 is 13 amino acids. The CDR3 sequence: CASSGESNQPQHF. The CDR3 nucleotides are TGTGCCAGCAGTGGGGAGAGCAATCAGCCCCAGCATTTT.

The chain links TRBV18 to TRBJ2-7, with D tentatively TRBD1 (6 bases). V dropped 6 bases and J dropped 5 bases, with 26 bases sitting between them. The CDR3 is 17 amino acids. CDR1 and CDR2 from the germline V gene are KGHSH and LQKENI. CDR3 sequence (DNA): TGTGCCAGCTCCCCTCCAGGGGATAGGGTGTTATGGAACGAGCAGTACTTC. It codes for CASSPPGDRVLWNEQYF.

This clone was seen just once. The chain carries TRBV28 and TRBJ1-1; 9 bases fit TRBD1. Per germline, CDR1 MDHEN and CDR2 SYDVKM. This CDR3 comprises 16 residues. J gave up 5 bases and V 4 bases, and 11 bases lay outside the gene matches. The CDR3 sequence: CASSSLWGQGRTEAFF. The CDR3 bases are TGTGCCAGCAGTTCCCTGTGGGGACAGGGAAGAACTGAAGCTTTCTTT. Variable domain in full (rest from reference TRBV28 and TRBJ1-1): DVKVTQSSRYLVKRTGEKVFLECVQDMDHENMFWYRQDPGLGLRLIYFSYDVKMKEKGDIPEGYSVSREKKERFSLILESASTNQTSMYLCASSSLWGQGRTEAFFGQGTRLTVV.